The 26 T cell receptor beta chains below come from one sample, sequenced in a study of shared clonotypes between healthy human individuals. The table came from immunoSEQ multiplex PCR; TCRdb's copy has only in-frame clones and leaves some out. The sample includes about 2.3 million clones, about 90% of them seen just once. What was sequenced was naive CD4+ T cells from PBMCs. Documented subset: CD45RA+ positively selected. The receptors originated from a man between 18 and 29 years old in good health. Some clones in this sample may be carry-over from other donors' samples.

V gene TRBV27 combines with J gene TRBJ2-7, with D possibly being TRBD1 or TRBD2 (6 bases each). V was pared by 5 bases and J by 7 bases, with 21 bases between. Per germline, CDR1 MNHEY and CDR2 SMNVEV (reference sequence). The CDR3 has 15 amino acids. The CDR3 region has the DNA TGTGCCAGCAGTAAAAACACCGGAGTAGGGGGGGAGCAGTACTTC. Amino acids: CASSKNTGVGGEQYF.

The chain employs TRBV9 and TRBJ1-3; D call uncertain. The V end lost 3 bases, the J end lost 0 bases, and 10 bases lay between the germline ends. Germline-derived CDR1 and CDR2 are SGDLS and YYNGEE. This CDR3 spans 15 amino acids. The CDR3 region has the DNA TGTGCCAGCAGCGACAGAGTCAGCTCTGGAAACACCATATATTTT. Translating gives CASSDRVSSGNTIYF.

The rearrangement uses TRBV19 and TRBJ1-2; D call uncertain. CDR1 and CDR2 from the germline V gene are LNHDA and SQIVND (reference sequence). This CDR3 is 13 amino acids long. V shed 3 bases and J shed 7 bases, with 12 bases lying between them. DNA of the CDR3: TGTGCCAGTAGTATTAAGGCAGCCTCTGGCTACACCTTC. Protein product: CASSIKAASGYTF.

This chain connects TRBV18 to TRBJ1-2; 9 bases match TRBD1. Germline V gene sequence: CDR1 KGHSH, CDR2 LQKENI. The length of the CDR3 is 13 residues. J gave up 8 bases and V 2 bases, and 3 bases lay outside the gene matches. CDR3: CASSPSTGGGYTF. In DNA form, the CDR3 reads TGTGCCAGCTCACCATCGACAGGGGGAGGCTACACCTTC. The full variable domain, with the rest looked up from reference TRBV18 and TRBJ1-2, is NAGVMQNPRHLVRRRGQEARLRCSPMKGHSHVYWYRQLPEEGLKFMVYLQKENIIDESGMPKERFSAEFPKEGPSILRIQQVVRGDSAAYFCASSPSTGGGYTFGSGTRLTVV.

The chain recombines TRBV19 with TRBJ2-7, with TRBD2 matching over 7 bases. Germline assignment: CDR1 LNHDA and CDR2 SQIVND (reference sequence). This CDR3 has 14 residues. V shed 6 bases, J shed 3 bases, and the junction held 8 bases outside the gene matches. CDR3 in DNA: TGTGCCAGTAGCCAATACCGGGGGGTCTACGAGCAGTACTTC. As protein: CASSQYRGVYEQYF.

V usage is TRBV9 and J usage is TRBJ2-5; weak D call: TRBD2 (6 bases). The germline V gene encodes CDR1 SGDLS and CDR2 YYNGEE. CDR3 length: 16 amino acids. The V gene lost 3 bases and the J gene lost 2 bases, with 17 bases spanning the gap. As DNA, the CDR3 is TGTGCCAGCAGCGAGGGAGTTGCGGGAAGGCAAGAGACCCAGTACTTC. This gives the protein CASSEGVAGRQETQYF.

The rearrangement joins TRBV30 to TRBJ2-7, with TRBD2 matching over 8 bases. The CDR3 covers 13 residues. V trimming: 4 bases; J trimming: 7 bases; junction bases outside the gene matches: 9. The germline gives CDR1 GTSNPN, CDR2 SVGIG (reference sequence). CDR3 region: CAWTSSGRREQYF. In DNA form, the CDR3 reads TGTGCCTGGACGTCGAGCGGGAGAAGAGAGCAGTACTTC.

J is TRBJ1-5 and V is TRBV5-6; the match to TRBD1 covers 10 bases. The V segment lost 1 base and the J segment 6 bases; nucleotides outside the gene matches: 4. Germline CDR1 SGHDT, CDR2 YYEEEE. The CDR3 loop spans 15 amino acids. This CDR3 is CASSLFGQGVQPQHF. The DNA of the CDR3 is TGTGCCAGCAGCTTGTTCGGACAGGGGGTTCAGCCCCAGCATTTT.

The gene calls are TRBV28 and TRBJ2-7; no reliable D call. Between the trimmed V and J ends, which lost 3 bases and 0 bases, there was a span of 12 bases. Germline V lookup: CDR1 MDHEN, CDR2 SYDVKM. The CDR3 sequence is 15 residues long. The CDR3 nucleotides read TGTGCCAGCAGTTTCTGGGCGGTGGGCTCCTACGAGCAGTACTTC. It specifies CASSFWAVGSYEQYF.

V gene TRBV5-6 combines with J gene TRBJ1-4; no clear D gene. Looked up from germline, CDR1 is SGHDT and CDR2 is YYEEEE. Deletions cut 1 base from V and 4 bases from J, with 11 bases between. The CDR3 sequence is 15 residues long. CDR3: CASSLYQENNEKLFF. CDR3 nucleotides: TGTGCCAGCAGCTTGTATCAGGAAAATAATGAAAAACTGTTTTTT.

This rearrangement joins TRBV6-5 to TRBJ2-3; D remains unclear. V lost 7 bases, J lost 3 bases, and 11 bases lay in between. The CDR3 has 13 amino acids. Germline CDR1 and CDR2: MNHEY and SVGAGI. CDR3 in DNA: TGTGCCAGCACCGATAAAGTTACAGATACGCAGTATTTT. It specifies CASTDKVTDTQYF.

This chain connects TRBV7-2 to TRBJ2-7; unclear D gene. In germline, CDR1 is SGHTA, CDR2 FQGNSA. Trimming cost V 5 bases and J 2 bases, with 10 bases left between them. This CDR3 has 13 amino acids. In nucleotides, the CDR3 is TGTGCCAGCAGCCCGACCACCACCTACGAGCAGTACTTC. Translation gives CASSPTTTYEQYF.

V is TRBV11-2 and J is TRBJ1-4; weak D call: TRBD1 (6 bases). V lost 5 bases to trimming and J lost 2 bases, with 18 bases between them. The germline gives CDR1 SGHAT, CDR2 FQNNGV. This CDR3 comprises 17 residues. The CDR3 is CASSQGKWGHTNEKLFF. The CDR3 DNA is TGTGCCAGCAGCCAGGGGAAATGGGGGCACACTAATGAAAAACTGTTTTTT.

The CDR3 coding sequence is TGTGCCAGCAGTGAAAACTATTTCGCCGGGGAGCTGTTTTTT. Translating gives CASSENYFAGELFF. The chain combines TRBV6-5 with TRBJ2-2, with D uncertain. V dropped 5 bases and J dropped 6 bases, with 13 bases sitting between them. The CDR3 consists of 14 residues. CDR1 and CDR2 (germline): MNHEY, SVGAGI.

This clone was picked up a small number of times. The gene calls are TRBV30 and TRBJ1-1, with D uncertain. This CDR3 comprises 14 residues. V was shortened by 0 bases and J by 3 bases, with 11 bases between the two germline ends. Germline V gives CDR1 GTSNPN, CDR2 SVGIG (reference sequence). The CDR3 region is CAWSVGGIHTEAFF. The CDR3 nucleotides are TGTGCCTGGAGTGTTGGAGGGATCCACACTGAAGCTTTCTTT. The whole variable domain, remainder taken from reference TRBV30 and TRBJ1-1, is SQTIHQWPATLVQPVGSPLSLECTVEGTSNPNLYWYRQAAGRGLQLLFYSVGIGQISSEVPQNLSASRPQDRQFILSSKKLLLSDSGFYLCAWSVGGIHTEAFFGQGTRLTVV.

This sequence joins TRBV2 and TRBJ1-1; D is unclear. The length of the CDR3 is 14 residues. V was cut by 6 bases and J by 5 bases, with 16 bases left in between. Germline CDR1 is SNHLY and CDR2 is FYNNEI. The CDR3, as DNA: TGTGCCAGCAGGTTCTCACAGTATCAAACTGAAGCTTTCTTT. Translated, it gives CASRFSQYQTEAFF.

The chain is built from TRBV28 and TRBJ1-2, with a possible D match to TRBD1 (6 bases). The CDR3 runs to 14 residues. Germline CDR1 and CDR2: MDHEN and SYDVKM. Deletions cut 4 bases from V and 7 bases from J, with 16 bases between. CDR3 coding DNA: TGTGCCAGCAGTTCCCCGGGACATTCGGGTGGCTACACCTTC. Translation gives CASSSPGHSGGYTF.

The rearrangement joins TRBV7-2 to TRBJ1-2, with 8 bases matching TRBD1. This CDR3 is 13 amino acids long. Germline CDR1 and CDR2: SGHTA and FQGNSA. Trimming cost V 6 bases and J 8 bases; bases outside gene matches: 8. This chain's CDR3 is CASSPQGARGYTF. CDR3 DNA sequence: TGTGCCAGCAGTCCCCAGGGGGCGCGGGGCTACACCTTC.

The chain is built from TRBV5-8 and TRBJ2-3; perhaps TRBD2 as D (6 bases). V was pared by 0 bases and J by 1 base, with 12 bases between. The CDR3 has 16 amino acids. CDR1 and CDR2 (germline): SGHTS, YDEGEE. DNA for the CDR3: TGTGCCAGCAGCTTGGGGTCGGGGGTTGGCACAGATACGCAGTATTTT. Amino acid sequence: CASSLGSGVGTDTQYF.

CDR3: CASSTTQGGGANVLTF. DNA of the CDR3: TGTGCCAGCTCGACGACCCAGGGTGGTGGGGCCAACGTCCTGACTTTC. J is TRBJ2-6 and V is TRBV28; weak D call: TRBD1 (5 bases). The CDR3 loop spans 16 amino acids. The V and J ends lost 8 bases and 3 bases respectively, with 17 bases between them. CDR1 and CDR2 from the germline V gene are MDHEN and SYDVKM.

CDR3 loop: CASSPRRAGTGELFF. The CDR3 nucleotides read TGTGCCAGCAGTCCGCGGAGGGCCGGCACCGGGGAGCTGTTTTTT. The J gene is TRBJ2-2, the V gene TRBV2; a possible D gene is TRBD2 (6 bases). V was cut by 5 bases and J by 4 bases, with 14 bases left in between. CDR1 and CDR2 (germline): SNHLY, FYNNEI. There are 15 residues in the CDR3.

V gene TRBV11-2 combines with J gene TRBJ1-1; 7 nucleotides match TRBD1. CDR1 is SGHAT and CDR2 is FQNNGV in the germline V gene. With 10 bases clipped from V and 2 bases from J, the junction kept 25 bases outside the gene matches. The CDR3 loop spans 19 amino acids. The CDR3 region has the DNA TGTGCCACCCAGCTTAGATTGAGACAGGGAAGAAGTGGAAACACTGAAGCTTTCTTT. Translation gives CATQLRLRQGRSGNTEAFF. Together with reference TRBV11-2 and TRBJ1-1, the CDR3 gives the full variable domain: EAGVAQSPRYKIIEKRQSVAFWCNPISGHATLYWYQQILGQGPKLLIQFQNNGVVDDSQLPKDRFSAERLKGVDSTLKIQPAKLEDSAVYLCATQLRLRQGRSGNTEAFFGQGTRLTVV.

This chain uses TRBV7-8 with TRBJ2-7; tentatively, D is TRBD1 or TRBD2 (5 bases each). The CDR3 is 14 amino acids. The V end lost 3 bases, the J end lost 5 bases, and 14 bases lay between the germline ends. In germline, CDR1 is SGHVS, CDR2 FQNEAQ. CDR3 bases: TGTGCCAGCAGCTTTCTCGAATCGGGGCACGAGCAGTACTTC. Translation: CASSFLESGHEQYF.

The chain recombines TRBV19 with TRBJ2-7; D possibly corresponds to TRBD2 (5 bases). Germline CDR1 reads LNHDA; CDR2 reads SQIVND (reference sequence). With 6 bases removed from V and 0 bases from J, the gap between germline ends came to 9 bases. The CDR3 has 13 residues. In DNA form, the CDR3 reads TGTGCCAGTAGGAGGGCAAGCTCCTACGAGCAGTACTTC. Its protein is CASRRASSYEQYF.

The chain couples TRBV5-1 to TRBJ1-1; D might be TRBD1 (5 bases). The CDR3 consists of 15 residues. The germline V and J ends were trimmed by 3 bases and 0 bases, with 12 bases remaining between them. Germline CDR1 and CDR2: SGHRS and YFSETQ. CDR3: CASSSLTAMNTEAFF. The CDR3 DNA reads TGCGCCAGCAGCTCCCTGACAGCAATGAACACTGAAGCTTTCTTT.

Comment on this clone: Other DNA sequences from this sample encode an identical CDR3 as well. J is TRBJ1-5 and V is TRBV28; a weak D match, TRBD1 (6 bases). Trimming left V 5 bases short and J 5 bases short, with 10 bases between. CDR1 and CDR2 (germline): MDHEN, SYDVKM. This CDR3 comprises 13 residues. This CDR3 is CASSTGGYQPQHF. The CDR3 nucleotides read TGTGCCAGCAGTACTGGGGGCTATCAGCCCCAGCATTTT.